A single sample is the source of the 10 T cell receptor beta chains below, sequenced in a study of blood T cell repertoires in COVID-19. The protocol was immunoSEQ multiplex PCR, while the TCRdb copy is restricted to in-frame clones and leaves out a portion. The sample lists approximately 140,000 clones; 88% were seen once. Sequencing input: peripheral blood. Receptor source: a human donor with COVID-19, enrolled during active disease. The donor label of this sample is uncertain.

This sequence joins TRBV19 and TRBJ1-2; possibly TRBD1 for D (5 bases). CDR1 and CDR2 (germline): LNHDA, SQIVND (reference sequence). The CDR3 loop spans 14 amino acids. The V and J ends lost 3 bases and 1 base respectively, with 9 bases between them. CDR3 amino acids: CASSMSGVNYGYTF. The CDR3 coding sequence is TGTGCCAGTAGTATGTCGGGGGTTAACTATGGCTACACCTTC.

The chain uses TRBV30 and TRBJ2-7; D is possibly TRBD1 (6 bases). This CDR3 region has 12 residues. V was clipped by 8 bases and J by 6 bases, with 17 bases between them. Germline V gives CDR1 GTSNPN, CDR2 SVGIG (reference sequence). This CDR3 reads CAGGRGLREQYF. Written as DNA, the CDR3 is TGTGCCGGGGGCAGGGGTTTACGCGAGCAGTACTTC.

The chain combines TRBV2 with TRBJ1-6; TRBD1 is a possible D gene (6 bases). CDR3 length: 15 amino acids. V lost 6 bases and J 3 bases, leaving 12 bases between the germline ends. CDR1 is SNHLY and CDR2 is FYNNEI in the germline V gene. The CDR3 loop reads CASRKDRFYNSPLHF. The DNA for the CDR3 is TGTGCCAGCAGGAAGGACAGATTCTATAATTCACCCCTCCACTTT. Full variable domain (remainder filled in from reference TRBV2 and TRBJ1-6): EPEVTQTPSHQVTQMGQEVILRCVPISNHLYFYWYRQILGQKVEFLVSFYNNEISEKSEIFDDQFSVERPDGSNFTLKIRSTKLEDSAMYFCASRKDRFYNSPLHFGNGTRLTVT.

The gene calls are TRBV6-1 and TRBJ2-7; the D gene is possibly TRBD1 (5 bases). CDR1 is MNHNS, CDR2 SASEGT, per germline. The CDR3 is made up of 15 amino acids. V lost 0 bases, J lost 3 bases, and 12 bases lay in between. This chain's CDR3 is CASSEAIGQVYEQYF. The CDR3 DNA follows: TGTGCCAGCAGTGAAGCAATAGGACAAGTCTACGAGCAGTACTTC.

The rearrangement uses TRBV5-4 and TRBJ2-1, with 7 bases that match TRBD1. In germline, CDR1 is SGHNT, CDR2 YYREEE (reference sequence). V was clipped by 1 base and J by 0 bases; unmatched bases: 4. This CDR3 is 16 amino acids long. The CDR3 bases are TGTGCCAGCAGCTTGCCCTCAGGGGGCTCCTACAATGAGCAGTTCTTC. The encoded protein is CASSLPSGGSYNEQFF.

V and J are TRBV12-5 and TRBJ1-3, with 7 bases aligning to TRBD1. Trimming took 6 bases from V and 3 from J; bases not matched to a gene: 8. Germline V lookup: CDR1 LGHNT, CDR2 FRNRAP. The CDR3 is 15 residues long. The CDR3 nucleotides read TGTGCTAGTGGAATTACAGGGGCAAGTGGAAACACCATATATTTT. Translated, it gives CASGITGASGNTIYF.

The V and J genes are TRBV5-1 and TRBJ2-3; 11 bases match TRBD2. V dropped 5 bases and J dropped 3; count of bases not matched to a gene: 8. Germline assignment: CDR1 SGHRS and CDR2 YFSETQ. This CDR3 spans 16 amino acids. The CDR3 is CASRTGTSGGTDTQYF. The CDR3 DNA reads as TGCGCCAGCAGAACCGGGACTAGCGGAGGAACAGATACGCAGTATTTT.

The V and J genes are TRBV4-1 and TRBJ1-2, with 7 nucleotides matching TRBD1. The germline gives CDR1 MGHRA, CDR2 YSYEKL. This CDR3 has 14 amino acids. V lost 5 bases to trimming and J lost 8 bases; unmatched junction nucleotides: 11. In nucleotides, the CDR3 is TGCGCCAGCAGCGATATAGGGGGCGTTGGCGGCTACACCTTC. Amino acid sequence: CASSDIGGVGGYTF.

This clone was observed once. This rearrangement joins TRBV6-5 to TRBJ1-6; D is uncertain. Germline assignment: CDR1 MNHEY and CDR2 SVGAGI. V was trimmed by 4 bases and J by 10 bases, leaving 14 bases between them. The CDR3 totals 14 residues. The CDR3 loop reads CASSLNGFASPLHF. DNA of the CDR3: TGTGCCAGCAGTTTGAACGGGTTTGCCTCACCCCTCCACTTT.

This chain uses TRBV5-1 with TRBJ1-6; D possibly corresponds to TRBD1 (6 bases). Germline CDR1 SGHRS, CDR2 YFSETQ. This CDR3 is 18 amino acids long. V lost 1 base and J lost 0, with 14 bases in between. CDR3 amino acids: CASSLSLRGSSYNSPLHF. The CDR3, as DNA: TGCGCCAGCAGCTTGTCCCTGAGGGGGAGCTCCTATAATTCACCCCTCCACTTT.